A selection of T cell receptor beta chains follows, all from one sample in a study of blood T cell repertoires in COVID-19. The protocol was immunoSEQ multiplex PCR, while the TCRdb copy is restricted to in-frame clones and leaves out a portion. The table shows 75,000 to 80,000 clones, with 80% to 90% occurring only once. The sample was peripheral blood. The receptors stem from a woman between 55 and 75 years old with acute or convalescent COVID-19. CDR3s include the opening cysteine and the closing phenylalanine or tryptophan. A D gene is named only where the DNA matches it firmly. Some rows mark clone size as missing; the rest say once, few, many or name a class of expanded clone.

CDR3nt: TGTGCCAGCAGTGAATCCGGGACAGGACAAGAGACCCAGTACTTC
CDR3aa: CASSESGTGQETQYF
j_gene: TRBJ2-5
len: 15
v_gene: TRBV25-1
abundance: -
d_gene: TRBD1

CDR3nt: TGTGCCATCGGCACAGGGGATCAGCCCCAGCATTTT
CDR3aa: CAIGTGDQPQHF
j_gene: TRBJ1-5
len: 12
v_gene: TRBV10-3
abundance: -
d_gene: TRBD1

CDR3nt: TGTGCCAGCAGCGTATTGGACAGCGACTCACGAGGAGCTTTCTTT
CDR3aa: CASSVLDSDSRGAFF
j_gene: TRBJ1-1
len: 15
v_gene: TRBV9
abundance: -
d_gene: -

CDR3nt: TGCAGCGTTCAACTTATGACAGGGAATGAGCAGTTCTTC
CDR3aa: CSVQLMTGNEQFF
j_gene: TRBJ2-1
len: 13
v_gene: TRBV29-1
abundance: many
d_gene: TRBD1

CDR3nt: TGTGCCAGCAGTTACAAGGGACAGGGCTATGGCTACACCTTC
CDR3aa: CASSYKGQGYGYTF
j_gene: TRBJ1-2
len: 14
v_gene: TRBV6-5
abundance: -
d_gene: TRBD1

CDR3nt: TGCGCCAGCAGCCAACGACAGGGGAACTATAATTCACCCCTCCACTTT
CDR3aa: CASSQRQGNYNSPLHF
j_gene: TRBJ1-6
len: 16
v_gene: TRBV4-1
abundance: once
d_gene: TRBD1

CDR3nt: TGTGCCTGGGGGAGGGGGATTAGCAATCAGCCCCAGCATTTT
CDR3aa: CAWGRGISNQPQHF
j_gene: TRBJ1-5
len: 14
v_gene: TRBV30
abundance: -
d_gene: -

CDR3nt: TGTGCCAGCAGCGGCTACACAGATACGCAGTATTTT
CDR3aa: CASSGYTDTQYF
j_gene: TRBJ2-3
len: 12
v_gene: TRBV9
abundance: -
d_gene: -

CDR3nt: TGCGCCAGCAGCTTGGCCTTTTTAGCGGGGGGCATCAATGAGCAGTTCTTC
CDR3aa: CASSLAFLAGGINEQFF
j_gene: TRBJ2-1
len: 17
v_gene: TRBV5-1
abundance: -
d_gene: TRBD2

CDR3nt: TGTGCCAGTAGTATCGGCAGGGACAATTATCAGCCCCAGCATTTT
CDR3aa: CASSIGRDNYQPQHF
j_gene: TRBJ1-5
len: 15
v_gene: TRBV19
abundance: -
d_gene: -

CDR3nt: TGTGCCAGTAGTATTCCGGGACAGGGGAGCACTGAAGCTTTCTTT
CDR3aa: CASSIPGQGSTEAFF
j_gene: TRBJ1-1
len: 15
v_gene: TRBV19
abundance: -
d_gene: TRBD1

CDR3nt: TGTGCCAGCCTACCAGGCGATAGGAATGAAAAACTGTTTTTT
CDR3aa: CASLPGDRNEKLFF
j_gene: TRBJ1-4
len: 14
v_gene: TRBV19
abundance: -
d_gene: -

CDR3nt: TGCAGTGCTAGTGATAGCGGGGGGTCAGATACGCAGTATTTT
CDR3aa: CSASDSGGSDTQYF
j_gene: TRBJ2-3
len: 14
v_gene: TRBV20-1
abundance: few
d_gene: TRBD2

CDR3nt: TGTGCCAGCAGCTCGACTAGCGGGGCATATAATGAGCAGTTCTTC
CDR3aa: CASSSTSGAYNEQFF
j_gene: TRBJ2-1
len: 15
v_gene: TRBV6-5
abundance: -
d_gene: TRBD2

CDR3nt: TGTGCCAGCAGCTTAGCGTGGCAGGATAATGAAAAACTGTTTTTT
CDR3aa: CASSLAWQDNEKLFF
j_gene: TRBJ1-4
len: 15
v_gene: TRBV7-2
abundance: once
d_gene: -

CDR3nt: TGCGCCAGCAGCCAAGTAGGGGTTGGCTCACCCCTCCACTTT
CDR3aa: CASSQVGVGSPLHF
j_gene: TRBJ1-6
len: 14
v_gene: TRBV4-1
abundance: -
d_gene: -

CDR3nt: TGCGCCAGCAGCACGACTAGCGGGGGCCTCCGGGAGACCCAGTACTTC
CDR3aa: CASSTTSGGLRETQYF
j_gene: TRBJ2-5
len: 16
v_gene: TRBV5-1
abundance: -
d_gene: TRBD2

CDR3nt: TGCGCCAGCAGCCGAATGGACAGGGGCTATGGCTACACCTTC
CDR3aa: CASSRMDRGYGYTF
j_gene: TRBJ1-2
len: 14
v_gene: TRBV5-1
abundance: -
d_gene: TRBD1

CDR3nt: TGTGCCATCAGTGGGACAGACAATGAGCAGTTCTTC
CDR3aa: CAISGTDNEQFF
j_gene: TRBJ2-1
len: 12
v_gene: TRBV10-3
abundance: -
d_gene: -

CDR3nt: TGTGCCAGCAGCCCCTTGGGCCGAGAGACCCAGTACTTC
CDR3aa: CASSPLGRETQYF
j_gene: TRBJ2-5
len: 13
v_gene: TRBV3-1/TRBV3-2
abundance: -
d_gene: -

CDR3nt: TGTGCCAGCAGCGTAGCAGGGGACTCACCCCTCCACTTT
CDR3aa: CASSVAGDSPLHF
j_gene: TRBJ1-6
len: 13
v_gene: TRBV9
abundance: few
d_gene: -

CDR3nt: TGTGCCAGCAGTTTAGCTTACAGAACAGTAGCCAAAAACATTCAGTACTTC
CDR3aa: CASSLAYRTVAKNIQYF
j_gene: TRBJ2-4
len: 17
v_gene: TRBV28
abundance: -
d_gene: -

CDR3nt: TGTGCCAGCAGCTTGGGCGCGTTTGACTACGAGCAGTACTTC
CDR3aa: CASSLGAFDYEQYF
j_gene: TRBJ2-7
len: 14
v_gene: TRBV5-8
abundance: -
d_gene: -

CDR3nt: TGTGCCAGCAGCTTGGGGGGCAGGGGGCGTCGGAGGGCCAACGTCCTGACTTTC
CDR3aa: CASSLGGRGRRRANVLTF
j_gene: TRBJ2-6
len: 18
v_gene: TRBV5-6
abundance: -
d_gene: TRBD1

CDR3nt: TGTGCTACCAGGGGTCGGGACAGGGTCACTGAAGCTTTCTTT
CDR3aa: CATRGRDRVTEAFF
j_gene: TRBJ1-1
len: 14
v_gene: TRBV27
abundance: -
d_gene: TRBD1

CDR3nt: TGCGCCAGCAGCCAAACACCGGGGACAGCCTCTGGAAACACCATATATTTT
CDR3aa: CASSQTPGTASGNTIYF
j_gene: TRBJ1-3
len: 17
v_gene: TRBV4-1
abundance: few
d_gene: TRBD1

CDR3nt: TGTGCCAGCAGGATCTTGGGAACAGGGTTGGATTCACCCCTCCACTTT
CDR3aa: CASRILGTGLDSPLHF
j_gene: TRBJ1-6
len: 16
v_gene: TRBV2
abundance: -
d_gene: -

CDR3nt: TGTGCCAGCAGCATTGGGACAGGGGGGAATTCACCCCTCCACTTT
CDR3aa: CASSIGTGGNSPLHF
j_gene: TRBJ1-6
len: 15
v_gene: TRBV7-8
abundance: -
d_gene: TRBD1

CDR3nt: TGTGCCAGCAGTTCATTTAACTATGGCTACACCTTC
CDR3aa: CASSSFNYGYTF
j_gene: TRBJ1-2
len: 12
v_gene: TRBV12-3/TRBV12-4
abundance: -
d_gene: -

CDR3nt: TGCGCCAGCAGCCCAGGAAGGGGAGCTTTCTTT
CDR3aa: CASSPGRGAFF
j_gene: TRBJ1-1
len: 11
v_gene: TRBV5-1
abundance: once
d_gene: -

CDR3nt: TGTGCCAGCAGCGACACCCGGACAGGGTTACCAGAAAAACTGTTTTTT
CDR3aa: CASSDTRTGLPEKLFF
j_gene: TRBJ1-4
len: 16
v_gene: TRBV3-1/TRBV3-2
abundance: few
d_gene: TRBD1

CDR3nt: TGTGCCAGCAGCTTAGACGGGAAAGGAGATGGCTACACCTTC
CDR3aa: CASSLDGKGDGYTF
j_gene: TRBJ1-2
len: 14
v_gene: TRBV7-9
abundance: many
d_gene: -

CDR3nt: TGTGCCAGCTCACCCTTGGACAGGACCGCAACTAATGAAAAACTGTTTTTT
CDR3aa: CASSPLDRTATNEKLFF
j_gene: TRBJ1-4
len: 17
v_gene: TRBV18
abundance: once
d_gene: TRBD1

CDR3nt: TGTGCCAGCAGTTTCGCGGGGGCCTCTAACGAGCAGTACTTC
CDR3aa: CASSFAGASNEQYF
j_gene: TRBJ2-7
len: 14
v_gene: TRBV27
abundance: few
d_gene: -

CDR3nt: TGTGCCAGCAGCTTCGACAGGGCGCGAACCGGGGAGCTGTTTTTT
CDR3aa: CASSFDRARTGELFF
j_gene: TRBJ2-2
len: 15
v_gene: TRBV11-2
abundance: -
d_gene: TRBD1

CDR3nt: TGTGCCAGCAGCCCGGACAGAACAGATACGCAGTATTTT
CDR3aa: CASSPDRTDTQYF
j_gene: TRBJ2-3
len: 13
v_gene: TRBV7-2
abundance: -
d_gene: -

CDR3nt: TGTGCCAGCTCACCACCGGGAGGGGCCCCCAACACAGATACGCAGTATTTT
CDR3aa: CASSPPGGAPNTDTQYF
j_gene: TRBJ2-3
len: 17
v_gene: TRBV18
abundance: -
d_gene: TRBD2

CDR3nt: TGTGCCACCAGTGACCAGACAGGGGCCTACAATGAGCAGTTCTTC
CDR3aa: CATSDQTGAYNEQFF
j_gene: TRBJ2-1
len: 15
v_gene: TRBV24-1
abundance: few
d_gene: TRBD1

CDR3nt: TGTGCCAGCAGCTACAGCGGGAGGGGTGAAAAACTGTTTTTT
CDR3aa: CASSYSGRGEKLFF
j_gene: TRBJ1-4
len: 14
v_gene: TRBV5-4
abundance: once
d_gene: -

CDR3nt: TGTGCCAGCAGTGAAGCAGGGGGGGGGTCTGAAGCTTTCTTT
CDR3aa: CASSEAGGGSEAFF
j_gene: TRBJ1-1
len: 14
v_gene: TRBV6-1
abundance: -
d_gene: -

CDR3nt: TGCAGTGCTAGTACCCTTGGCGGGGGGCCCACGGAGACCCAGTACTTC
CDR3aa: CSASTLGGGPTETQYF
j_gene: TRBJ2-5
len: 16
v_gene: TRBV20-1
abundance: many
d_gene: TRBD2

CDR3nt: TGTGCCATCAGTGAGCCGAGCTCTGGGGCCAACGTCCTGACTTTC
CDR3aa: CAISEPSSGANVLTF
j_gene: TRBJ2-6
len: 15
v_gene: TRBV10-3
abundance: -
d_gene: -

CDR3nt: TGTGCCAGCAGCGAACGCCCCGAGGATGCCCCCCGCGAAAACAATGAGCAGTTCTTC
CDR3aa: CASSERPEDAPRENNEQFF
j_gene: TRBJ2-1
len: 19
v_gene: TRBV9
abundance: once
d_gene: -